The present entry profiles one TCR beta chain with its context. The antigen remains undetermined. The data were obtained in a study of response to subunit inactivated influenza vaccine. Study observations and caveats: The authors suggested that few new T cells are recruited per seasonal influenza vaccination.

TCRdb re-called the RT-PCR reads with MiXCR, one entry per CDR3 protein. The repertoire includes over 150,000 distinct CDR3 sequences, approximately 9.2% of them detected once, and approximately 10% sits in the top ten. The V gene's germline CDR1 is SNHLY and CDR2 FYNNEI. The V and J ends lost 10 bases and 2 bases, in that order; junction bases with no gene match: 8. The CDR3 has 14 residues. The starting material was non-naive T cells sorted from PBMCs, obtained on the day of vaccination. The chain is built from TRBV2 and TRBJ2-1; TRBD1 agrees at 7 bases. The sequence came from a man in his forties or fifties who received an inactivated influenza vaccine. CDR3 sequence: CATSQGTAYNEQFF. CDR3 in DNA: TGTGCCACCTCCCAGGGGACAGCCTACAATGAGCAGTTCTTC.